Presented here are 4 T cell receptor beta chains from one specimen sequenced in a study of patients and donors after allogeneic stem cell transplantation. TCRdb called the RT-PCR reads again in MiXCR, with one record for every CDR3 protein. The data show about 960,000 distinct CDR3 sequences, with approximately 18% seen just once and under 6.5% held by the top ten. The sequenced sample was blood, either unsorted or a sorted T cell fraction (not recorded which). These receptors were collected from a human donor who was either an allogeneic HSCT recipient or a stem cell or donor lymphocyte infusion donor (not recorded which). It is not recorded whose cells these are; they may come from a transplant donor.

This clonotype has a handful of counts. This chain's CDR3 is CSARNRDLNTDTQYF. CDR3 in DNA: TGCAGTGCTAGGAACCGGGACTTAAACACAGATACGCAGTATTTT. The rearrangement uses TRBV20-1 and TRBJ2-3, with D possibly matching TRBD2 (6 bases). Looked up from germline, CDR1 is DFQATT and CDR2 is SNEGSKA (reference sequence). This CDR3 is built from 15 residues. The V end was cut by 3 bases, the J end by 2 bases, with 15 bases between.

This clonotype came up a few times. V gene TRBV3-1 combines with J gene TRBJ2-5; 8 positions match TRBD2. CDR3 length: 16 residues. V dropped 2 bases and J dropped 5; count of bases not matched to a gene: 10. In germline, CDR1 is LGHDT, CDR2 YNNKEL (reference sequence). The CDR3 DNA sequence: TGTGCCAGCAGCCAATTGCAGCGGGAGTTGATGGAGACCCAGTACTTC. It yields the protein CASSQLQRELMETQYF.

The chain has TRBV4-2 and TRBJ2-7; D is possibly TRBD1 or TRBD2 (5 bases each). CDR1 is LGHNA and CDR2 is YNFKEQ in the germline V gene. This CDR3 is 18 amino acids long. The V gene lost 0 bases and the J gene lost 3 bases, with 21 bases spanning the gap. The CDR3: CASSQDMGTKEFIYEQYF. The CDR3 DNA sequence: TGTGCCAGCAGCCAAGATATGGGGACGAAGGAATTCATCTACGAGCAGTACTTC.

This clonotype was found a few times. The rearrangement links TRBV7-9 to TRBJ2-1, with TRBD1 identical over 9 bases. The CDR3 consists of 17 residues. Germline trimming cut 1 base from V and 0 bases from J; bases unmatched to any gene: 4. Germline V gene lookup returns CDR1 SEHNR and CDR2 FQNEAQ (reference sequence). The CDR3 coding sequence is TGTGCCAGCAGCTTAGGTAGGGACAGGGCCTCCTACAATGAGCAGTTCTTC. This codes for CASSLGRDRASYNEQFF.